Listed below are T cell receptor beta chains from one sample, sequenced in a study of memory CD4+ T cells and cytomegalovirus serostatus. TCRdb's copy holds only in-frame clones and misses some; the assay was immunoSEQ multiplex PCR. This repertoire shows 45,000 to 60,000 clones, just under 80% found once; its top ten account for around 0.67%. Input material: memory CD4+ T cells from blood. All receptors come from an adult in good health and CMV-seronegative. Both conserved end residues are part of each CDR3. Each record gives: CDR3 DNA, CDR3 protein, clone size, V gene, J gene, D gene. The D gene is left open where the match is weak. For some rows the clone size is stated as once, few or many, or as a class when expanded; others skip it.

CDR3nt: TGCGCCAGCAGTTGGTCCCCGGCCGGGGAGCTGTTTTTT; CDR3aa: CASSWSPAGELFF; abundance: -; v_gene: TRBV10-1; j_gene: TRBJ2-2; d_gene: -
CDR3nt: TGTGCCAGCAGCCGAACTGCAACTAATGAAAAACTGTTTTTT; CDR3aa: CASSRTATNEKLFF; abundance: medium-sized; v_gene: TRBV9; j_gene: TRBJ1-4; d_gene: -
CDR3nt: TGTGCCAGCAGTTCGAGCTCACAGTACAATGAAAAACTGTTTTTT; CDR3aa: CASSSSSQYNEKLFF; abundance: -; v_gene: TRBV5-8; j_gene: TRBJ1-4; d_gene: -
CDR3nt: TGTGCCAGTCGCAGAAAGGGACTAGCGGGAGGTTCTGGCACAGATACGCAGTATTTT; CDR3aa: CASRRKGLAGGSGTDTQYF; abundance: -; v_gene: TRBV19; j_gene: TRBJ2-3; d_gene: TRBD2
CDR3nt: TGTGCCAGCAGCTTACTCCTGGATCGCACAGATACGCAGTATTTT; CDR3aa: CASSLLLDRTDTQYF; abundance: -; v_gene: TRBV7-9; j_gene: TRBJ2-3; d_gene: -
CDR3nt: TGCGCCAGCAGCCCTGGGGTGGACTACGAGCAGTACTTC; CDR3aa: CASSPGVDYEQYF; abundance: -; v_gene: TRBV5-1; j_gene: TRBJ2-7; d_gene: -
CDR3nt: TGTGCCATCAGTGAGTCTGGGGGTGCGGGCCAAGCTTTCTTT; CDR3aa: CAISESGGAGQAFF; abundance: -; v_gene: TRBV10-3; j_gene: TRBJ1-1; d_gene: -
CDR3nt: TGTGCCAGCTTGTTCCTCCCCGGGACAGGCTCCTACGAGCAGTACTTC; CDR3aa: CASLFLPGTGSYEQYF; abundance: -; v_gene: TRBV6-6; j_gene: TRBJ2-7; d_gene: TRBD1
CDR3nt: TGTGCCTGGAGTACCCGGGGAAATTCACCCCTCCACTTT; CDR3aa: CAWSTRGNSPLHF; abundance: -; v_gene: TRBV30; j_gene: TRBJ1-6; d_gene: -
CDR3nt: TGTGCCAGCAGCTTAGGAGTCGCGGTTGAGCAGTTCTTC; CDR3aa: CASSLGVAVEQFF; abundance: -; v_gene: TRBV5-4; j_gene: TRBJ2-1; d_gene: -
CDR3nt: TGTGCCAGCAGTTTCGACAGGGGTAATGAAAAACTGTTTTTT; CDR3aa: CASSFDRGNEKLFF; abundance: few; v_gene: TRBV2; j_gene: TRBJ1-4; d_gene: TRBD1
CDR3nt: TGTGCCAGCAGCCTTTCGACAGCTGCAGCTTTCTTT; CDR3aa: CASSLSTAAAFF; abundance: -; v_gene: TRBV14; j_gene: TRBJ1-1; d_gene: -
CDR3nt: TGTGCCAGCAGCGTAGCCAGTTTAGCGGTCAATGAGCAGTTCTTC; CDR3aa: CASSVASLAVNEQFF; abundance: -; v_gene: TRBV9; j_gene: TRBJ2-1; d_gene: -
CDR3nt: TGTGCCAGCAGTGAATATGGTGGGAACACCGGGGAGCTGTTTTTT; CDR3aa: CASSEYGGNTGELFF; abundance: -; v_gene: TRBV6-1; j_gene: TRBJ2-2; d_gene: -
CDR3nt: TGCGCCAGCAGCTTGACAACTAGCACAGATACGCAGTATTTT; CDR3aa: CASSLTTSTDTQYF; abundance: -; v_gene: TRBV5-1; j_gene: TRBJ2-3; d_gene: -
CDR3nt: TGTGCCAGCAGTTCGAGGGTATTAAGGTCTGGGGCCAACGTCCTGACTTTC; CDR3aa: CASSSRVLRSGANVLTF; abundance: -; v_gene: TRBV27; j_gene: TRBJ2-6; d_gene: -
CDR3nt: TGCGCCAGCAGTGAGTCGAAGACCTACGAGCAGTACTTC; CDR3aa: CASSESKTYEQYF; abundance: -; v_gene: TRBV10-1; j_gene: TRBJ2-7; d_gene: -
CDR3nt: TGTGCCAGCAGTTACTCCCCTTTTGGCAGCGGCTACACCTTC; CDR3aa: CASSYSPFGSGYTF; abundance: -; v_gene: TRBV6-5; j_gene: TRBJ1-2; d_gene: -
CDR3nt: TGTGCCAGCAGTACCCCGAATAAAAACATTCAGTACTTC; CDR3aa: CASSTPNKNIQYF; abundance: -; v_gene: TRBV27; j_gene: TRBJ2-4; d_gene: -
CDR3nt: TGTGCCAGCAGTCTCCCCCCTAGGACAGCCCTTCCCAATCAGCCCCAGCATTTT; CDR3aa: CASSLPPRTALPNQPQHF; abundance: once; v_gene: TRBV28; j_gene: TRBJ1-5; d_gene: -
CDR3nt: TGTGCCAGCCCGTCGGATGGGAGCAATCAGCCCCAGCATTTT; CDR3aa: CASPSDGSNQPQHF; abundance: -; v_gene: TRBV6-4; j_gene: TRBJ1-5; d_gene: -
CDR3nt: TGCAGTGCCCAGAACCAAGAGACCCAGTACTTC; CDR3aa: CSAQNQETQYF; abundance: -; v_gene: TRBV20-1; j_gene: TRBJ2-5; d_gene: -
CDR3nt: TGTGCCAGCAGCTTAGGTGGACTAGCGGGAAGTACCGGGGAGCTGTTTTTT; CDR3aa: CASSLGGLAGSTGELFF; abundance: few; v_gene: TRBV7-9; j_gene: TRBJ2-2; d_gene: TRBD2
CDR3nt: TGTGCCTGGAGTGTACTGGGACTAGGTGAGCAGTTCTTC; CDR3aa: CAWSVLGLGEQFF; abundance: -; v_gene: TRBV30; j_gene: TRBJ2-1; d_gene: TRBD2
CDR3nt: TGTGCCAGTAGCGACCGGGACCGAGGCTCCTACGAGCAGTACTTC; CDR3aa: CASSDRDRGSYEQYF; abundance: -; v_gene: TRBV19; j_gene: TRBJ2-7; d_gene: -
CDR3nt: TGTGCCAGCAGCCCCTCATCGGGGTCGTTGGAGACCCAGTACTTC; CDR3aa: CASSPSSGSLETQYF; abundance: once; v_gene: TRBV11-2; j_gene: TRBJ2-5; d_gene: -
CDR3nt: TGCGCCAGCAGCGCCGACAGGGCAACATTAGATACGCAGTATTTT; CDR3aa: CASSADRATLDTQYF; abundance: -; v_gene: TRBV5-1; j_gene: TRBJ2-3; d_gene: TRBD1
CDR3nt: TGTGCCAGCAGCTATGTCTCGGCGAGCTACAATGAGCAGTTCTTC; CDR3aa: CASSYVSASYNEQFF; abundance: -; v_gene: TRBV9; j_gene: TRBJ2-1; d_gene: -
CDR3nt: TGTGCCAGCTCACCTTGGCGGGAGCGCGTCGATACGCAGTATTTT; CDR3aa: CASSPWRERVDTQYF; abundance: -; v_gene: TRBV18; j_gene: TRBJ2-3; d_gene: TRBD2